This T cell receptor (beta chain) stems from a study of a mutant IDH1 vaccine in newly diagnosed glioma. About the research overall: In some groups vaccination began 4-6 weeks post-radiotherapy; others received it with temozolomide.

The sample's time point: week 47, end of study. The content of each vaccine dose was 300 ug of mutant IDH1 20-mer peptide, and topical imiquimod accompanied it. Clones were read by immunoSEQ multiplex PCR, and TCRdb kept only the in-frame ones, dropping some. The sample has some 50,000 clones; roughly 80% are singletons. This clone was observed a handful of times. What it binds is not known. V lost 6 bases and J lost 8; bases outside the gene matches: 12. The length of the CDR3 is 14 residues. Germline-derived CDR1 and CDR2 are GTSNPN and SVGIG (reference sequence). The rearrangement joins TRBV30 to TRBJ1-4; 7 bases are a match to TRBD1. Sequenced here: PBMCs, sampled from a glioma patient whose treatment included an IDH1 peptide vaccine. The sequence was collected from a woman between 25 and 40 years old with glioma. Some clones in this sample may be carry-over from other donors' samples. The CDR3, as DNA: TGTGCCTGCGGGCGGGACAGCTTCTCGGAAAAACTGTTTTTT. Its protein is CACGRDSFSEKLFF.